This TCR beta chain was documented in a study of monozygotic twins with inflammatory bowel disease. Overall study results and limits: IBD patients carried less diverse TCRbeta repertoires (inverse Simpson) than healthy co-twins.

As concerns this clonotype: Its antigen is undetermined.

CDR3 size: 12 residues. Using eight separate reactions per sample, the authors generated cDNA. After re-calling the 5' RACE reads, TCRdb lists one entry per CDR3 protein, DNA absent. The table lists about 450,000 distinct CDR3 sequences, with 2% to 2.5% in the top ten. The TCR comes from a human donor with ulcerative colitis or Crohn's disease, or a healthy co-twin of an affected twin (not recorded which). The rearrangement joins TRBV12-3 or TRBV12-4 to TRBJ1-1. Specimen: blood. The CDR3 loop reads CASTSARVRAFF.